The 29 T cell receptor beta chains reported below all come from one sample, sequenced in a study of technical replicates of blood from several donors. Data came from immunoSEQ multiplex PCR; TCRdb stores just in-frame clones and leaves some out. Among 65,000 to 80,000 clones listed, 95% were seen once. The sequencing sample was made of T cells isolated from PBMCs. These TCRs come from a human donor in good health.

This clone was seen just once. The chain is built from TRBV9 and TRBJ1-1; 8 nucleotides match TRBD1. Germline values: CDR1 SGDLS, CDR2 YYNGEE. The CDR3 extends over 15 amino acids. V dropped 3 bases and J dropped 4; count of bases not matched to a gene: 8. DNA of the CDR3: TGTGCCAGCAGCGCAATCAGGGGGCTGGGCACTGAAGCTTTCTTT. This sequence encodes CASSAIRGLGTEAFF. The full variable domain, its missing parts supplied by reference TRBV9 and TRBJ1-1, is DSGVTQTPKHLITATGQRVTLRCSPRSGDLSVYWYQQSLDQGLQFLIQYYNGEERAKGNILERFSAQQFPDLHSELNLSSLELGDSALYFCASSAIRGLGTEAFFGQGTRLTVV.

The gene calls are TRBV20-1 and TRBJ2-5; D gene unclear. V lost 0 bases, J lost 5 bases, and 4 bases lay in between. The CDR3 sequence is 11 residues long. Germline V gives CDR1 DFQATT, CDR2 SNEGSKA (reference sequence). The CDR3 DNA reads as TGCAGTGCTAGAGATCTTGAGACCCAGTACTTC. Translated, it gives CSARDLETQYF.

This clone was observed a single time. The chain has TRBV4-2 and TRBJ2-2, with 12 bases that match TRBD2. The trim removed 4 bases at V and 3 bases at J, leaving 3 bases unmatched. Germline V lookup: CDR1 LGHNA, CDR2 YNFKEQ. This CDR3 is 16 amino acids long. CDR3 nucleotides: TGTGCCAGCAGCCCCCGACTAGCGGGAGACACCGGGGAGCTGTTTTTT. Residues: CASSPRLAGDTGELFF.

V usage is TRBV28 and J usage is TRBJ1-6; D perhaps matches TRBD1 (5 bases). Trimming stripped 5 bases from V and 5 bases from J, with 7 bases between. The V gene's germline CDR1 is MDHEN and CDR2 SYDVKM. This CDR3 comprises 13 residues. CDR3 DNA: TGTGCCAGCAGTCAGGGAAATAATTCACCCCTCCACTTT. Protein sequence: CASSQGNNSPLHF.

CDR3 sequence: CASAPGQGFYNSPLHF. The CDR3 DNA is TGTGCCAGTGCGCCGGGACAAGGTTTCTATAATTCACCCCTCCACTTT. The gene calls are TRBV7-9 and TRBJ1-6; D is perhaps TRBD1 (6 bases). V lost 9 bases and J 3 bases, leaving 18 bases between the germline ends. The CDR3 contains 16 residues. CDR1 and CDR2 from the germline V gene are SEHNR and FQNEAQ (reference sequence). Full variable domain (remainder filled in from reference TRBV7-9 and TRBJ1-6): DTGVSQNPRHKITKRGQNVTFRCDPISEHNRLYWYRQTLGQGPEFLTYFQNEAQLEKSRLLSDRFSAERPKGSFSTLEIQRTEQGDSAMYLCASAPGQGFYNSPLHFGNGTRLTVT.

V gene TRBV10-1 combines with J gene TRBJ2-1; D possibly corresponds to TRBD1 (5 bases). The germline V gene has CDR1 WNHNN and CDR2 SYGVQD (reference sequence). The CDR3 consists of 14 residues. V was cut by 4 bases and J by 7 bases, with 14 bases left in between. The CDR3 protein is CASSVTGSGNEQFF. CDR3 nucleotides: TGCGCCAGCAGTGTTACCGGGTCAGGGAATGAGCAGTTCTTC.

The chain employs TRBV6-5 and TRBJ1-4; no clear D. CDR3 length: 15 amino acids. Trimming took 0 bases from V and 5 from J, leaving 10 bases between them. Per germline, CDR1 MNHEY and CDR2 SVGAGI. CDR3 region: CASSYSTPLNEKLFF. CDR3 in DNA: TGTGCCAGCAGTTACTCTACTCCCCTCAATGAAAAACTGTTTTTT.

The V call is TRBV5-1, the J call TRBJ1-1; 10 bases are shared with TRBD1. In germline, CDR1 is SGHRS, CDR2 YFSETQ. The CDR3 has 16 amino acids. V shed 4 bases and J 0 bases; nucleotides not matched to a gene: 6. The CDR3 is CASSTGQGGMNTEAFF. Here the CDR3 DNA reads TGCGCCAGCAGCACCGGACAGGGGGGAATGAACACTGAAGCTTTCTTT.

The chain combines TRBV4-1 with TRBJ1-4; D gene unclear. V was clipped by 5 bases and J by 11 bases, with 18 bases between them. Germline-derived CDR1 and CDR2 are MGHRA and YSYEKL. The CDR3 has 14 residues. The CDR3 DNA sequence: TGCGCCAGCAGCTCCCCGGGGATCTTGGGCAAACTGTTTTTT. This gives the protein CASSSPGILGKLFF.

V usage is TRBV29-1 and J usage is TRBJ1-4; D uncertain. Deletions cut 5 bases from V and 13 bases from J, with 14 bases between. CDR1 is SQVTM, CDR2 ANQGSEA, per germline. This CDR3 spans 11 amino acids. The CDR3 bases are TGCAGCGTTTTAGCGGAGTTCAGACTGTTTTTT. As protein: CSVLAEFRLFF.

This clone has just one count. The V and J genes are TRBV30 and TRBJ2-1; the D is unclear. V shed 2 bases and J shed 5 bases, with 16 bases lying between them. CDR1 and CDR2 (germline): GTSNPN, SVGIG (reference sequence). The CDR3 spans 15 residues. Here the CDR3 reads CAWSSSRSVHNEQFF. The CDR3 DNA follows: TGTGCCTGGAGTTCCTCCCGGAGTGTGCACAATGAGCAGTTCTTC.

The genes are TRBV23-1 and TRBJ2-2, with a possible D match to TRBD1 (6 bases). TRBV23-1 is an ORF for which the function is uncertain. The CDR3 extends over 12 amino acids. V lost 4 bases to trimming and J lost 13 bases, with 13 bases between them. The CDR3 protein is CASSPQGLGLFF. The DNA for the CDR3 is TGCGCCAGCAGTCCGCAGGGGCTGGGGCTGTTTTTT.

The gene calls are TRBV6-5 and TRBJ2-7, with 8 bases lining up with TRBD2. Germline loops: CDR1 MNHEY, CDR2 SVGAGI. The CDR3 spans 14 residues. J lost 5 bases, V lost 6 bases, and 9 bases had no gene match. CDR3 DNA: TGTGCCAGCAGAGAGGGACTAGGGGTCAACGAGCAGTACTTC. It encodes CASREGLGVNEQYF.

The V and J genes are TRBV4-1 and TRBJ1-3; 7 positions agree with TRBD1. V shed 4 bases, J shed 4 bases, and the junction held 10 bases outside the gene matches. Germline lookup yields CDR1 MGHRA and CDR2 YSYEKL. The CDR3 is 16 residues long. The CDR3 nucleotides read TGCGCCAGCAGCCTCCAAGACAGGGAGTCGGGAAACACCATATATTTT. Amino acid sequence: CASSLQDRESGNTIYF.

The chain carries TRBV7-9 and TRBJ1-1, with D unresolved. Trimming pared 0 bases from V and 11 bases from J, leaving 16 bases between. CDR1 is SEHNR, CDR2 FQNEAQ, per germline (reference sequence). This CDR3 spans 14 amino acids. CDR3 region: CASSLAIESDGAFF. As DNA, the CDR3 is TGTGCCAGCAGCTTAGCGATAGAAAGCGATGGGGCTTTCTTT. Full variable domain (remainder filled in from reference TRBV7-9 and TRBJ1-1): DTGVSQNPRHKITKRGQNVTFRCDPISEHNRLYWYRQTLGQGPEFLTYFQNEAQLEKSRLLSDRFSAERPKGSFSTLEIQRTEQGDSAMYLCASSLAIESDGAFFGQGTRLTVV.

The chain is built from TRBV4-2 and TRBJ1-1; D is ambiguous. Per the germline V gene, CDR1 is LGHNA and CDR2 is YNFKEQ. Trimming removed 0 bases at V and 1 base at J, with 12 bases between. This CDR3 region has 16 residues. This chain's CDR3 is CASSQELGVWNTEAFF. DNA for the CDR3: TGTGCCAGCAGCCAAGAGTTAGGAGTGTGGAACACTGAAGCTTTCTTT.

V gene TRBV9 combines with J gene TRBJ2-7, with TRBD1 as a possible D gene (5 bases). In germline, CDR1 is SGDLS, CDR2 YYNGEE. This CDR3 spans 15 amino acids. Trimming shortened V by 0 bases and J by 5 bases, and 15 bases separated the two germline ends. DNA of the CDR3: TGTGCCAGCAGCGTAGAGGGGTTTTTTCTCGACGAGCAGTACTTC. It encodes CASSVEGFFLDEQYF.

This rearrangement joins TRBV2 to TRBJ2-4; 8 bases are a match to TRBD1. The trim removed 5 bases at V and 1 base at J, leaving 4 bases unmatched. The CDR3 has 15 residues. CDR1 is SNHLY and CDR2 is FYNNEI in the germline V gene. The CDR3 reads CASSSRTGAKNIQYF. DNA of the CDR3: TGTGCCAGCAGTTCACGGACAGGGGCCAAAAACATTCAGTACTTC.

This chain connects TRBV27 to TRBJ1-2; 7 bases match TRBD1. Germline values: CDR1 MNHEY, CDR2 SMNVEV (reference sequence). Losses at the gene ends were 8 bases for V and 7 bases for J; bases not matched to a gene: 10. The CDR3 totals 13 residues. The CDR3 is CASGSRTGFGYTF. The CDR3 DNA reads TGTGCCAGCGGCTCCCGGACAGGATTTGGCTACACCTTC.

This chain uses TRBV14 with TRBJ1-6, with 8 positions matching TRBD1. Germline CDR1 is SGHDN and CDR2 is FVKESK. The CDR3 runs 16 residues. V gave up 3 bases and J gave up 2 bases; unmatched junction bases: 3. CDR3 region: CASSHTGGPYNSPLHF. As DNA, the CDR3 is TGTGCCAGCAGCCATACAGGGGGTCCCTATAATTCACCCCTCCACTTT. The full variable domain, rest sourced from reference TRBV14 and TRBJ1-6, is EAGVTQFPSHSVIEKGQTVTLRCDPISGHDNLYWYRRVMGKEIKFLLHFVKESKQDESGMPNNRFLAERTGGTYSTLKVQPAELEDSGVYFCASSHTGGPYNSPLHFGNGTRLTVT.

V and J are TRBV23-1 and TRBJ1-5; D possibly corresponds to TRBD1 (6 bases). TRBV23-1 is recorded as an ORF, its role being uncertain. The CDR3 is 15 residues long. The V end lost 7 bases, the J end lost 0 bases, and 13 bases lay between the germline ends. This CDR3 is CASMGARISNQPQHF. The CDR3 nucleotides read TGCGCCAGCATGGGGGCAAGGATTAGCAATCAGCCCCAGCATTTT.

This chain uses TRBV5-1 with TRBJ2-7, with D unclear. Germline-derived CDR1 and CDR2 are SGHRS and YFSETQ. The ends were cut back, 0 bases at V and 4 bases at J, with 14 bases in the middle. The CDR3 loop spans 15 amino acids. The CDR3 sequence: CASSLVSAVNYEQYF. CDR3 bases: TGCGCCAGCAGCTTGGTTTCGGCGGTAAATTACGAGCAGTACTTC.

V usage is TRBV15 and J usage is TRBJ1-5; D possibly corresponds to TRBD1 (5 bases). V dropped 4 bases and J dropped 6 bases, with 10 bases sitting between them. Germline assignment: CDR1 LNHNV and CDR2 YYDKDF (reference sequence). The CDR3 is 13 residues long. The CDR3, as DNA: TGTGCCACCAGCATCTATCAGGGTCAGCCCCAGCATTTT. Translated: CATSIYQGQPQHF. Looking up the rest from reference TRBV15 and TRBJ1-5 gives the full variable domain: DAMVIQNPRYQVTQFGKPVTLSCSQTLNHNVMYWYQQKSSQAPKLLFHYYDKDFNNEADTPDNFQSRRPNTSFCFLDIRSPGLGDTAMYLCATSIYQGQPQHFGDGTRLSIL.

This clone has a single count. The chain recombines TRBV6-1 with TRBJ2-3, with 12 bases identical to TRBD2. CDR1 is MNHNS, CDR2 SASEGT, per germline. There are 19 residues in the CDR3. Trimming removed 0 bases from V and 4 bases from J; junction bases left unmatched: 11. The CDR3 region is CASSEARWASGRVPDTQYF. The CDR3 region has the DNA TGTGCCAGCAGTGAAGCGCGGTGGGCTAGCGGGAGGGTCCCAGATACGCAGTATTTT.

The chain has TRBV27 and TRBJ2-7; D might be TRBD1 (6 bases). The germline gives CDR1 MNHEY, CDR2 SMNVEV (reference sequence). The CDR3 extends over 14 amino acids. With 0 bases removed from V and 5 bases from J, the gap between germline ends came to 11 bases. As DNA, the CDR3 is TGTGCCAGCAGTTTATCGTTCAGGGGTCACGAGCAGTACTTC. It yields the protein CASSLSFRGHEQYF.

CDR3 in amino acids: CASSVEGGWGNEQFF. The CDR3 bases are TGTGCCAGCAGTGTGGAAGGGGGCTGGGGGAATGAGCAGTTCTTC. V gene TRBV2 combines with J gene TRBJ2-1; TRBD1 matches 7 bases. The CDR3 runs to 15 residues. J lost 7 bases, V lost 4 bases, and 10 bases had no gene match. Germline loops: CDR1 SNHLY, CDR2 FYNNEI.

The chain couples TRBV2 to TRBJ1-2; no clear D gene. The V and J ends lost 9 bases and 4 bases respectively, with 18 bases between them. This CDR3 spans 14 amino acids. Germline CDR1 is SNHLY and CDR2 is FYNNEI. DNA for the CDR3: TGTGCCAGGACAACAAACCAGGAAACCTATGGCTACACCTTC. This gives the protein CARTTNQETYGYTF.

The CDR3 DNA follows: TGCGCCAGCAGCCAAGATGGGAGGACAGGGTCGTGGAATGAGCAGTTCTTC. Its protein product is CASSQDGRTGSWNEQFF. This chain uses TRBV4-1 with TRBJ2-1; the match to TRBD1 covers 8 bases. The CDR3 spans 17 residues. Germline trimming cut 0 bases from V and 7 bases from J; bases unmatched to any gene: 11. Germline V gene sequence: CDR1 MGHRA, CDR2 YSYEKL.

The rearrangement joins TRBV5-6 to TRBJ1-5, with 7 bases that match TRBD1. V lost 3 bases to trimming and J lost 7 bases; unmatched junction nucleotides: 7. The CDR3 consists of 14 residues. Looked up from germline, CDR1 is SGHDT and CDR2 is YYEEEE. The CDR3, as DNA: TGTGCCAGCAGCTCGACAGGGAATGAACAGCCCCAGCATTTT. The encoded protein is CASSSTGNEQPQHF.